The rows below give T cell receptor beta chains drawn from one sample of a study of cytomegalovirus exposure and HLA in healthy donors. Measured with immunoSEQ multiplex PCR; TCRdb has only the in-frame clones, and not every one. The sample shows about 240,000 clones, around 85% of them seen only once. Specimen: PBMCs. These receptors all come from a woman aged 25 to 39 in good health and CMV-seropositive. Both conserved end residues are part of each CDR3. The D gene is left open where the match is weak. Expanded clones are given a class, and other clones once, few, many or no size at all.

>-|TRBD1|TRBV7-3|TRBJ2-2
TGTGCCAGCAGCTCCAACAGGGGCACCGGGGAGCTGTTTTTT
CASSSNRGTGELFF
>-|-|TRBV6-5|TRBJ1-1
TGTGCCAGTAGAACAGGGACCAACACTGAAGCTTTCTTT
CASRTGTNTEAFF
>-|TRBD1|TRBV27|TRBJ2-7
TGTGCCAGCAGTTTAGGGACAGTCCCCTCCTACGAGCAGTACTTC
CASSLGTVPSYEQYF
>few|TRBD1|TRBV29-1|TRBJ2-2
TGCAGCGTTGTGGGACAGGGGGCTGTTTCCGGGGAGCTGTTTTTT
CSVVGQGAVSGELFF
>-|TRBD1|TRBV9|TRBJ2-1
TGTGCCAGCAGCGCCAGGGGGCTGGGAGTTTCCGGTGAGCAGTTCTTC
CASSARGLGVSGEQFF
>-|-|TRBV7-9|TRBJ1-5
TGTGCCAGCAGCCCGCAGCAGCCCCAGCATTTT
CASSPQQPQHF
>-|TRBD1|TRBV6-6|TRBJ2-5
TGTGCCAGCAGTCGACAGGGAGAGACCCAGTACTTC
CASSRQGETQYF
>-|TRBD2|TRBV19|TRBJ2-1
TGTGCCAGTAGTAGAATAGCGGGGGACAATGAGCAGTTCTTC
CASSRIAGDNEQFF
>many|-|TRBV19|TRBJ2-7
TGTGCCAGTAAGGAAGCGGTCCAAACCTACGAGCAGTACTTC
CASKEAVQTYEQYF
>-|-|TRBV30|TRBJ2-3
TGTGCCTGGACTGTGGGGAGGACAGATACGCAGTATTTT
CAWTVGRTDTQYF
>-|-|TRBV7-9|TRBJ2-5
TGTGCCAGCAGCCCAGGGGATGGTCCTCAGGAGACCCAGTACTTC
CASSPGDGPQETQYF
>many|TRBD1|TRBV28|TRBJ1-2
TGTGCCAGCAGTCCCGGGACAGGACGCTATGGCTACACCTTC
CASSPGTGRYGYTF
>-|TRBD1|TRBV9|TRBJ1-1
TGTGCCAGCAGCGCCCGACAGGGGTCAAGAGGGGCTTTCTTT
CASSARQGSRGAFF
>once|TRBD2|TRBV2|TRBJ2-1
TGTGCCAGCAAAATAAGTAGACTAGCGAGCGATGAGCAGTTCTTC
CASKISRLASDEQFF
>-|TRBD1|TRBV6-5|TRBJ2-3
TGTGCCAGCAGTTCAGACAGGGGCACAGATACGCAGTATTTT
CASSSDRGTDTQYF
>-|-|TRBV11-2|TRBJ2-3
TGTGCCAGCAGCTTAGCAGGCTTGGCCACAGATACGCAGTATTTT
CASSLAGLATDTQYF
>-|TRBD1|TRBV15|TRBJ1-5
TGTGCCACCAGCAGAGATATGGGACAGACGAATAGCAATCAGCCCCAGCATTTT
CATSRDMGQTNSNQPQHF
>-|TRBD1|TRBV7-3|TRBJ1-1
TGTGCCAGCAGTCCGACAGGGGGAGACACTGAAGCTTTCTTT
CASSPTGGDTEAFF
>-|-|TRBV9|TRBJ2-1
TGTGCCAGCAGCGTAGCAGGTCATCCAAGTGAGCAGTTCTTC
CASSVAGHPSEQFF
>-|TRBD1|TRBV15|TRBJ1-2
TGTGCCACCAGCAGAGATACTCCCCGGACAGGGGCCGGGGGCTACACCTTC
CATSRDTPRTGAGGYTF
>-|TRBD2|TRBV5-1|TRBJ2-2
TGCGCCAGCGGCAAAATAGCGGGAGGGGACACCGGGGAGCTGTTTTTT
CASGKIAGGDTGELFF
>once|TRBD2|TRBV2|TRBJ2-1
TGTGCCAGCAGTGAGCGGCGGGAGTGGCTGTTCTTC
CASSERREWLFF
>-|-|TRBV5-4|TRBJ1-2
TGTGCCAGCAGCTTGGCCTCTGGGGGGGTTAATGGCTACACCTTC
CASSLASGGVNGYTF
>-|TRBD2|TRBV7-3|TRBJ2-1
TGTGCCAGCAGCCCCCTCCTAGCGGGAGTAGTTAATGAGCAGTTCTTC
CASSPLLAGVVNEQFF
>-|TRBD1|TRBV4-1|TRBJ2-5
TGCGCCAGCAGCCAAGATAGGGGAATCGACAGGGGGGAGACCCAGTACTTC
CASSQDRGIDRGETQYF
>-|TRBD2|TRBV28|TRBJ2-7
TGTGCCAGCAGCCTTAGCGGGGCCGTGGGGGAGCAGTACTTC
CASSLSGAVGEQYF
>once|TRBD1|TRBV11-3|TRBJ2-1
TGTGCCAGCAGCCTCTCGGGACAGAACTACAATGAGCAGTTCTTC
CASSLSGQNYNEQFF
>few|-|TRBV5-4|TRBJ1-1
TGTGCCAGCAGCGGTGGCAGGGTTTACACTGAAGCTTTCTTT
CASSGGRVYTEAFF
>-|-|TRBV5-1|TRBJ2-5
TGCGCCAGCAGAGATCTACAAGAGACCCAGTACTTC
CASRDLQETQYF
>-|TRBD2|TRBV5-6|TRBJ2-1
TGTGCCAGCAGCTTAGTGGGAGGGTACTACAATGAGCAGTTCTTC
CASSLVGGYYNEQFF
>-|-|TRBV9|TRBJ1-1
TGTGCCAGCAGCTTTTCCGGGACTCTAGCTGAAGCTTTCTTT
CASSFSGTLAEAFF
>-|-|TRBV7-7|TRBJ2-7
TGTGCCAGCAGCTCAGACAGGTCGGACGAGCAGTACTTC
CASSSDRSDEQYF
>-|-|TRBV4-1|TRBJ1-4
TGCGCCAGCAGCCAGGTGACAGTTTATAATGAAAAACTGTTTTTT
CASSQVTVYNEKLFF
>-|-|TRBV2|TRBJ1-5
TGTGCCAGCAGTGAGGTCACGACAAATCAGCCCCAGCATTTT
CASSEVTTNQPQHF
>-|-|TRBV7-9|TRBJ2-2
TGTGCCAGCAGCGTTGTCGGGATTAACACCGGGGAGCTGTTTTTT
CASSVVGINTGELFF
>-|TRBD2|TRBV27|TRBJ2-2
TGTGCCAGCAGTTTAACGGCTAGCGGGGTATCGAACACCGGGGAGCTGTTTTTT
CASSLTASGVSNTGELFF
>-|TRBD2|TRBV2|TRBJ2-3
TGTGCCAGATTGAGGGGACTAGCGGGGATCACAGATACGCAGTATTTT
CARLRGLAGITDTQYF
>-|-|TRBV27|TRBJ1-1
TGTGCCAGCAGTTTTCGGGATTCGGCTTTCTTT
CASSFRDSAFF
>-|TRBD2|TRBV18|TRBJ2-2
TGTGCCAGCTCGCAGCTAGCGGGAGCTGACGGGGAGCTGTTTTTT
CASSQLAGADGELFF
>-|-|TRBV6-5|TRBJ1-4
TGTGCCAGCAGTTACCGGTTTGCAACTAATGAAAAACTGTTTTTT
CASSYRFATNEKLFF